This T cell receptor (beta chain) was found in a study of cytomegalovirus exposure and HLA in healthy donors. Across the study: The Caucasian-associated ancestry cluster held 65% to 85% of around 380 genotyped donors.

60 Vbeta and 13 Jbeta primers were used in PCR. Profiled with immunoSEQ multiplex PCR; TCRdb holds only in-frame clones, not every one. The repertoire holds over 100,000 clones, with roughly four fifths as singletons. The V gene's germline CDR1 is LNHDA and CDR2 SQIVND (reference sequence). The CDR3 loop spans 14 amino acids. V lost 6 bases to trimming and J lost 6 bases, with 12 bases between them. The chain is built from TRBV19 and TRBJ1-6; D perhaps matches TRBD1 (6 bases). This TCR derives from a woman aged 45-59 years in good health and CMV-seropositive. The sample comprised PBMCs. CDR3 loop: CASRMDSTNSPLHF. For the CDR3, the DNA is TGTGCCAGTAGAATGGACAGTACTAATTCACCCCTCCACTTT.